Following are 24 T cell receptor beta chains from one sample sequenced in a study of identical twins (TCRdb year 2016). Library generation was performed with 5' RACE. Sequenced on an Illumina HiSeq 2000. Using fastp at Q25 and MiXCR, TCRdb reprocessed the public reads and kept productive beta chains. Every entry covers one CDR3 protein and lists the most common genes and DNA from its rows. The sample profile shows roughly 220,000 distinct CDR3 sequences; 6.5% to 8% of them were found once. Just over 14% of the sample lies in the top ten. These data also featured in a second study, about T cells expressing NK-cell markers.

The sample consisted of CD8+ T cells sorted from blood. These receptors all come from a woman aged 18-29 years in good health.

Many counts were recorded for this clonotype. The V gene is TRBV13, the J gene TRBJ1-5; 10 bases are a match to TRBD1. V lost 3 bases and J lost 9; bases outside the gene matches: 2. The CDR3 covers 13 residues. Germline CDR1 is PRHDT and CDR2 is FYEKMQ (reference sequence). CDR3 in amino acids: CASSLGDRGPQHF. The CDR3 DNA is TGTGCCAGCAGCTTGGGGGACAGGGGGCCCCAGCATTTT.

In this sample, this clonotype turned up a few times. V gene TRBV11-2 combines with J gene TRBJ2-1; possibly TRBD1 or TRBD2 for D (5 bases each). Trimming pared 5 bases from V and 6 bases from J, leaving 26 bases between. Germline CDR1 reads SGHAT; CDR2 reads FQNNGV. The CDR3 runs to 18 residues. Here the CDR3 reads CASSGPGTGTHGSNEQFF. Here the CDR3 DNA reads TGTGCCAGCAGCGGCCCTGGGACCGGGACCCATGGCAGCAATGAGCAGTTCTTC.

The V and J genes are TRBV2 and TRBJ2-7; no clear D. There are 11 residues in the CDR3. V lost 3 bases to trimming and J lost 6 bases, with 6 bases between them. The germline V gene has CDR1 SNHLY and CDR2 FYNNEI. CDR3 residues: CASSEVREQYF. The CDR3 nucleotides read TGTGCCAGCAGTGAGGTCCGCGAGCAGTACTTC.

This clonotype was counted between two and nine times. The CDR3 DNA reads as TGTGCCAGTCGAAGACAGGGGGCTCAAGAGACCCAGTACTTC. Protein product: CASRRQGAQETQYF. The chain is built from TRBV19 and TRBJ2-5; 10 nucleotides match TRBD1. CDR1 is LNHDA, CDR2 SQIVND, per germline (reference sequence). The CDR3 totals 14 residues. Germline trimming cut 8 bases from V and 2 bases from J; bases unmatched to any gene: 5.

This clonotype was seen repeatedly, ten times or more. The chain couples TRBV29-1 to TRBJ2-5; 7 positions match TRBD1. CDR1 and CDR2 (germline): SQVTM, ANQGSEA. V was pared by 6 bases and J by 3 bases, with 1 base of the junction left unmatched. The CDR3 has 11 amino acids. The CDR3 sequence: CSVGQEETQYF. The CDR3 region has the DNA TGCAGCGTAGGACAGGAAGAGACCCAGTACTTC. Drawing the rest from reference TRBV29-1 and TRBJ2-5, the complete variable domain is SAVISQKPSRDICQRGTSLTIQCQVDSQVTMMFWYRQQPGQSLTLIATANQGSEATYESGFVIDKFPISRPNLTFSTLTVSNMSPEDSSIYLCSVGQEETQYFGPGTRLLVL.

This clonotype was found a few times. The chain is built from TRBV5-1 and TRBJ1-4; the match to TRBD1 covers 7 bases. Germline loops: CDR1 SGHRS, CDR2 YFSETQ. The V and J ends lost 3 bases and 7 bases, in that order; junction bases with no gene match: 9. The CDR3 length is 15 residues. CDR3 DNA: TGCGCCAGCAGCTCCGGGACAGACGTCTCTGAAAAACTGTTTTTT. This codes for CASSSGTDVSEKLFF.

Comments on this clonotype: The junction and the germline gene differ at one end; a read error may be behind it. The J gene is TRBJ2-1, the V gene TRBV7-7; D not resolved. The V gene's germline CDR1 is SSHAT and CDR2 FNYEAQ (reference sequence). This CDR3 contains 15 residues. CDR3 nucleotide sequence: TGTGCTAGCAGCTTAACCCCCGATGGGTACAATGAGCAGTTCTTC. Translating it yields CASSLTPDGYNEQFF.

This chain links TRBV6-5 with TRBJ2-2, with D hard to call. The V end was cut by 7 bases, the J end by 4 bases, with 10 bases between. The germline CDR1 and CDR2 sequences are MNHEY and SVGAGI. The CDR3 is 13 amino acids. In DNA, the CDR3 is TGTGCCAGCATTATCCCGGCCACCGGGGAGCTGTTTTTT. This codes for CASIIPATGELFF.

The chain carries TRBV9 and TRBJ1-1; D possibly corresponds to TRBD1 (5 bases). CDR3 size: 15 residues. The germline gives CDR1 SGDLS, CDR2 YYNGEE. V lost 0 bases to trimming and J lost 1 base, with 10 bases between them. CDR3 nucleotide sequence: TGTGCCAGCAGCGTAGATCCGGGGGGGAACACTGAAGCTTTCTTT. It specifies CASSVDPGGNTEAFF. The full variable domain, rest sourced from reference TRBV9 and TRBJ1-1, is DSGVTQTPKHLITATGQRVTLRCSPRSGDLSVYWYQQSLDQGLQFLIQYYNGEERAKGNILERFSAQQFPDLHSELNLSSLELGDSALYFCASSVDPGGNTEAFFGQGTRLTVV.

This clonotype has more than one count but fewer than ten. This chain connects TRBV7-9 to TRBJ2-7; 10 positions agree with TRBD1. V lost 5 bases and J lost 5; bases outside the gene matches: 9. CDR1 and CDR2 (germline): SEHNR, FQNEAQ (reference sequence). This CDR3 spans 15 amino acids. CDR3 in amino acids: CASSNRDRGGNEQYF. In nucleotides, the CDR3 is TGTGCCAGCAGCAACCGGGACAGGGGAGGTAACGAGCAGTACTTC.

The genes are TRBV20-1 and TRBJ2-3, with TRBD2 as a possible D gene (5 bases). CDR3 length: 12 residues. The germline V gene has CDR1 DFQATT and CDR2 SNEGSKA (reference sequence). Trimming left V 3 bases short and J 4 bases short, with 8 bases between. DNA of the CDR3: TGCAGTGCTAGCGAGGGAGCAGATACGCAGTATTTT. This encodes CSASEGADTQYF.

The rearrangement uses TRBV6-2 or TRBV6-3 and TRBJ2-1, with TRBD2 matching over 12 bases. V shed 6 bases, J shed 9 bases, and the junction held 9 bases outside the gene matches. The CDR3 runs to 15 residues. Germline V lookup: CDR1 MNHEY, CDR2 SVGEGT. The CDR3 DNA follows: TGTGCCAGCAGCTGGACTAGCGGGGTGTTAGGTGAGCAGTTCTTC. Protein product: CASSWTSGVLGEQFF.

This clonotype occurred a few times. The chain joins TRBV25-1 to TRBJ2-5; no reliable D call. Germline CDR1 and CDR2: MGHDK and SYGVNS. The germline V and J ends were trimmed by 5 bases and 7 bases, with 8 bases remaining between them. The length of the CDR3 is 11 residues. The DNA of the CDR3 is TGTGCCAGCAGTCATGCCGGGACCCAGTACTTC. Translated: CASSHAGTQYF.

This clonotype was counted many times. The chain joins TRBV20-1 to TRBJ2-1; 9 bases agree with TRBD1. The V gene end was trimmed by 0 bases and the J gene end by 6 bases; junction bases not matched to a gene: 6. CDR1 DFQATT and CDR2 SNEGSKA come from the germline V gene (reference sequence). The CDR3 spans 15 residues. The CDR3 DNA reads TGCAGTGCTAGAGACCGGGACAGGGAGGGCAATGAGCAGTTCTTC. It codes for CSARDRDREGNEQFF.

The chain has TRBV19 and TRBJ1-1; 7 bases fit TRBD1. The germline gives CDR1 LNHDA, CDR2 SQIVND (reference sequence). This CDR3 has 13 amino acids. The trim removed 6 bases at V and 4 bases at J, leaving 5 bases unmatched. This CDR3 is CASRTGPGTEAFF. The CDR3 DNA follows: TGTGCCAGTAGGACAGGGCCGGGCACTGAAGCTTTCTTT.

This clonotype was seen at least ten times. This chain uses TRBV12-3 or TRBV12-4 with TRBJ1-4; tentative D call: TRBD1 (6 bases). The ends were cut back, 3 bases at V and 8 bases at J, with 16 bases in the middle. The CDR3 loop spans 15 amino acids. CDR3 nucleotides: TGTGCCAGCAGTTTCGTGGTGGGGGCTGGGGAAAAACTGTTTTTT. Amino acid sequence: CASSFVVGAGEKLFF.

This clonotype was observed a few times. This rearrangement joins TRBV23-1 to TRBJ1-1; D gene uncertain. TRBV23-1 counts as an open reading frame of uncertain function. V gave up 11 bases and J gave up 5 bases, with 6 bases separating them. The CDR3 is made up of 9 amino acids. DNA of the CDR3: TGCGCCCCTCCTACTGAAGCTTTCTTT. Translated, it gives CAPPTEAFF.

This clonotype has more than one count but fewer than ten. V usage is TRBV6-1 and J usage is TRBJ2-5; either TRBD1 or TRBD2 may supply D (5 bases each). The germline V and J ends were trimmed by 6 bases and 3 bases, with 14 bases remaining between them. This CDR3 has 14 amino acids. Germline-derived CDR1 and CDR2 are MNHNS and SASEGT. The CDR3 reads CASSGFVGEETQYF. The CDR3 DNA reads as TGTGCCAGCAGCGGATTTGTGGGGGAAGAGACCCAGTACTTC.

This clonotype was detected a few times. The chain uses TRBV2 and TRBJ1-2, with D perhaps TRBD1 (5 bases). V was pared by 7 bases and J by 8 bases, with 17 bases between. This CDR3 contains 13 residues. Germline CDR1 and CDR2: SNHLY and FYNNEI. Here the CDR3 DNA reads TGTGCCAGCACAGGGTTTTTCGGGGAGGGCTACACCTTC. This codes for CASTGFFGEGYTF.

Many counts were recorded for this clonotype. The genes are TRBV9 and TRBJ1-5, with D uncertain. CDR1 and CDR2 from the germline V gene are SGDLS and YYNGEE. V was shortened by 4 bases and J by 1 base, with 9 bases between the two germline ends. The CDR3 consists of 14 residues. This chain's CDR3 is CASSLSGSNQPQHF. The CDR3 nucleotides read TGTGCCAGCAGCCTAAGTGGGAGCAATCAGCCCCAGCATTTT.

V gene TRBV7-9 combines with J gene TRBJ1-1, with TRBD1 matching over 8 bases. CDR1 is SEHNR and CDR2 is FQNEAQ in the germline V gene (reference sequence). Unmatched junction bases numbered 11, after V lost 8 bases and J lost 9 bases. The CDR3 length is 13 residues. This CDR3 is CASSGQALDQAFF. CDR3 DNA: TGTGCCAGCTCGGGACAGGCACTTGATCAAGCTTTCTTT.

In its sample, this clonotype was seen many times. The CDR3 reads CASSQVGNIQYF. Written as DNA, the CDR3 is TGTGCCAGCAGCCAAGTGGGAAACATTCAGTACTTC. The V and J genes are TRBV3-1 and TRBJ2-4; no reliable D call. CDR3 length equals 12 residues. The germline V gene has CDR1 LGHDT and CDR2 YNNKEL (reference sequence). Trimming took off 1 base at V and 6 bases at J, with 4 bases between the two ends.

This clonotype was picked up a small number of times. CDR3 residues: CASSLETAQAFF. The CDR3 DNA sequence: TGTGCCAGCAGCTTGGAGACAGCCCAAGCTTTCTTT. The V gene is TRBV5-6, the J gene TRBJ1-1, with TRBD1 as a possible D gene (5 bases). This CDR3 spans 12 amino acids. Looked up from germline, CDR1 is SGHDT and CDR2 is YYEEEE. V lost 0 bases to trimming and J lost 9 bases, with 9 bases between them.

The rearrangement joins TRBV29-1 to TRBJ2-7, with 8 bases matching TRBD2. The CDR3 has 14 amino acids. Germline CDR1 and CDR2: SQVTM and ANQGSEA. The V segment lost 7 bases and the J segment 0 bases; nucleotides outside the gene matches: 8. CDR3 in DNA: TGCAGCGCCAAACTAGCGGAGAGCTCCTACGAGCAGTACTTC. Translated, it gives CSAKLAESSYEQYF.